A selection of T cell receptor beta chains follows, all from one sample in a study of molecular identifiers for immune sequencing clone quantification. MiXCR was run by TCRdb on the PCR reads, yielding one entry per CDR3 protein. The sample carries about 640,000 distinct CDR3 sequences, about 20% recorded once. Material for sequencing was naive CD8+ T cells from blood, with Jurkat cell RNA spiked in. The receptors were gathered from a human donor in good health. Some libraries in this study had Jurkat cell RNA spiked in. The CDR3 runs from the conserved cysteine through the conserved F or W. The order of the fields is clone size, D gene, J gene, V gene, CDR3 DNA, CDR3 protein. A D gene is named only where the DNA matches it firmly. The listing skips clone size in some rows; elsewhere it reads once, few, many or a size class.

>.|.|TRBJ2-3|TRBV5-6
TGTGCCAGCAGCTTGATCCGGGCAGAGACAGATACGCAGTATTTT
CASSLIRAETDTQYF
>many|.|TRBJ1-1|TRBV13
TGTGCCAGCAGCCCCGGGACCGGGGAAGGGATGAACACTGAAGCTTTCTTT
CASSPGTGEGMNTEAFF
>few|TRBD1|TRBJ2-7|TRBV6-9
TGTGCCAGCAGTAACCGACAGGGATCTTCCCGCTACGAGCAGTACTTC
CASSNRQGSSRYEQYF
>few|.|TRBJ1-1|TRBV12-5
TGTGCTAGTGGTTTGGTACTTACTGAAGCTTTCTTT
CASGLVLTEAFF
>.|.|TRBJ2-7|TRBV9
TGTGCCAGCAGCGTAGCTAGCGTTACGGGGGAGCAGTACTTC
CASSVASVTGEQYF
>many|TRBD1|TRBJ1-5|TRBV19
TGTGCCAGTACCGAGACAGGGCCGAATCAGCCCCAGCATTTT
CASTETGPNQPQHF
>.|.|TRBJ2-3|TRBV27
TGTGCCAGCAGCCCCCCTAGACTAGTCGGCACAGATACGCAGTATTTT
CASSPPRLVGTDTQYF
>many|.|TRBJ1-1|TRBV13
TGTGCCAGCAGCCGGGGAACGGGGACTGAAGCTTTCTTT
CASSRGTGTEAFF
>many|TRBD2|TRBJ2-7|TRBV28
TGTGCCAGCAGCCGCCCATCCGGGACTAGCGGGGGCCTTTACGAGCAGTACTTC
CASSRPSGTSGGLYEQYF
>many|.|TRBJ2-4|TRBV10-3
TGTGCCATCAGTGAGTTTCAGGGGCTGGGCAAAAACATTCAGTACTTC
CAISEFQGLGKNIQYF
>many|TRBD1|TRBJ2-7|TRBV27
TGTGCCAGCAGTTTATCGTGGACAGGGACATACGAGCAGTACTTC
CASSLSWTGTYEQYF
>few|.|TRBJ2-7|TRBV7-9
TGTGCCAGCAGCTACGGACAATACGAGCAGTACTTC
CASSYGQYEQYF